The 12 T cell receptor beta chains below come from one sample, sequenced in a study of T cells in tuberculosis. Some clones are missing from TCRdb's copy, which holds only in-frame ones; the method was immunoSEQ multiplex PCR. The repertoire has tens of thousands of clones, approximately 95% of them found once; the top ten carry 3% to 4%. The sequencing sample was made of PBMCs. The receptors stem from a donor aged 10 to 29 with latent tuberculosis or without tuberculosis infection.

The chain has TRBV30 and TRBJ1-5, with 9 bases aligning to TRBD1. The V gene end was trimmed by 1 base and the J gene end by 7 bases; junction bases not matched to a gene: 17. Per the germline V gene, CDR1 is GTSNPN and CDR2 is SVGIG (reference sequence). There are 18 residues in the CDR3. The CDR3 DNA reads TGTGCCTGGAGTGCTCCTCTCCGGGACAGGGAATCCGGGCAGCCCCAGCATTTT. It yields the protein CAWSAPLRDRESGQPQHF.

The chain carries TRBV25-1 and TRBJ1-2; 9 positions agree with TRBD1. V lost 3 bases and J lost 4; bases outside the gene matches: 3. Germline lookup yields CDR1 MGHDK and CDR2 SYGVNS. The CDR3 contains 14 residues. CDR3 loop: CASSDLGQGYGYTF. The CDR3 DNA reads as TGTGCCAGCAGTGATCTGGGACAGGGCTATGGCTACACCTTC.

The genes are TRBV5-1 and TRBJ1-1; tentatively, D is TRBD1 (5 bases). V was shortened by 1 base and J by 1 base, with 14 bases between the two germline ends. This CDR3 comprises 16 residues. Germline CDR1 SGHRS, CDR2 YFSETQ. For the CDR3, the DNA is TGCGCCAGCAGCTTGTTAGGGGCGGACCAGAACACTGAAGCTTTCTTT. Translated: CASSLLGADQNTEAFF.

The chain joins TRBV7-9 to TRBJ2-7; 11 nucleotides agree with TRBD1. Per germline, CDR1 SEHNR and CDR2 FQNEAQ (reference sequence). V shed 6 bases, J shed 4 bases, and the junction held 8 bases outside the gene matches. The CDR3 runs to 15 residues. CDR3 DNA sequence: TGTGCCAGCAGTTCAGGGACAGGGGGTCGATACGAGCAGTACTTC. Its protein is CASSSGTGGRYEQYF. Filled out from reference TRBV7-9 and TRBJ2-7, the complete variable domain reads DTGVSQNPRHKITKRGQNVTFRCDPISEHNRLYWYRQTLGQGPEFLTYFQNEAQLEKSRLLSDRFSAERPKGSFSTLEIQRTEQGDSAMYLCASSSGTGGRYEQYFGPGTRLTVT.

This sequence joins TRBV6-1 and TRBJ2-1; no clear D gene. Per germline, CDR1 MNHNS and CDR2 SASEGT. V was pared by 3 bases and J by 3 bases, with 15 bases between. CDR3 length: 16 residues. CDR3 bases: TGTGCCAGCAGTGAGATAATTGGCGGCTACTACAATGAGCAGTTCTTC. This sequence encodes CASSEIIGGYYNEQFF.

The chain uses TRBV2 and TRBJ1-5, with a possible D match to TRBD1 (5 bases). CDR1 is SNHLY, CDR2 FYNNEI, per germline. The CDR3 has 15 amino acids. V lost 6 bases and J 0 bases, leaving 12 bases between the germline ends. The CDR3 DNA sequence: TGTGCCAGCAGAAACCAGGGTAATAGCAATCAGCCCCAGCATTTT. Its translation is CASRNQGNSNQPQHF.

The CDR3 loop reads CASMSSSYEQYF. CDR3 in DNA: TGTGCCAGTATGAGCTCTTCCTACGAGCAGTACTTC. The chain couples TRBV19 to TRBJ2-7; D is uncertain. The length of the CDR3 is 12 residues. The V end was cut by 7 bases, the J end by 1 base, with 8 bases between. CDR1 LNHDA and CDR2 SQIVND come from the germline V gene (reference sequence).

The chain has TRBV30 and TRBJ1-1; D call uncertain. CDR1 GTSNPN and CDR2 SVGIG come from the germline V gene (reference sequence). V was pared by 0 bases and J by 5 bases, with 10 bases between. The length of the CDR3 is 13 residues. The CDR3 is CAWSVSGVTEAFF. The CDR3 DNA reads TGTGCCTGGAGTGTATCCGGGGTTACTGAAGCTTTCTTT. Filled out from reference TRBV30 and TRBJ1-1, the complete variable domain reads SQTIHQWPATLVQPVGSPLSLECTVEGTSNPNLYWYRQAAGRGLQLLFYSVGIGQISSEVPQNLSASRPQDRQFILSSKKLLLSDSGFYLCAWSVSGVTEAFFGQGTRLTVV.

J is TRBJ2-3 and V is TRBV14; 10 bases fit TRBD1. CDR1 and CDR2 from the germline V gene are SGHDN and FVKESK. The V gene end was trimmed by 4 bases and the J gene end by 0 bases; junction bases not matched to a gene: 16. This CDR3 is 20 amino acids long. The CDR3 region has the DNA TGTGCCAGCAGCCCGCCCGCCGGGACAGGGGCAATAGTGAGCACAGATACGCAGTATTTT. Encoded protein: CASSPPAGTGAIVSTDTQYF.

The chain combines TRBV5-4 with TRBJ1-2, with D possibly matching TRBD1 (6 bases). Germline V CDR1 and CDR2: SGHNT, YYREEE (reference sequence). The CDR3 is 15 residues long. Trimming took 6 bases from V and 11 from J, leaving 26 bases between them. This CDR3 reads CASTYWDTLKTRYTF. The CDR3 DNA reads TGTGCCAGCACGTACTGGGACACCCTAAAGACGAGGTACACCTTC.

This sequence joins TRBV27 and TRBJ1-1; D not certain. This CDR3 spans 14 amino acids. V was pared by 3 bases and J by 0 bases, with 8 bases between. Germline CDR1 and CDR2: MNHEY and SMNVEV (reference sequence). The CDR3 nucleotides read TGTGCCAGCAGTTTCGGCAGGATGAACACTGAAGCTTTCTTT. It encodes CASSFGRMNTEAFF.

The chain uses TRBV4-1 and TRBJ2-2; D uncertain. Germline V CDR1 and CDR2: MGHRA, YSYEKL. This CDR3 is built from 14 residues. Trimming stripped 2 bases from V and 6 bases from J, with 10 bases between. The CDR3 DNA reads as TGCGCCAGCAGCCAACCTCCCCCTCCCGGGGAGCTGTTTTTT. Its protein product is CASSQPPPPGELFF.